The 15 T cell receptor beta chains below all came from one sample that was sequenced in a study of blood T cell repertoires in COVID-19 (dated by TCRdb to 2018 to 2021). Library creation used the immunoSEQ multiplex PCR assay. Held by TCRdb, this immuneACCESS table contains in-frame sequences only and omits some clones. Under half of the omission traces to an unresolved V gene where checked; the cause of the rest is unknown. The sample data list about 99,000 clones, and 91% of these were observed just once. In total, the top ten clones hold around 6% of the sample. What was sequenced was peripheral blood. These receptor sequences come from a human donor in a cohort sampled during active COVID-19.

CDR3 in DNA: TGTGCCAGCAGCCAAGACCCCGACAGGGGCTATGAGCAGTTCTTC. This sequence encodes CASSQDPDRGYEQFF. The chain uses TRBV3-1 (or the pseudogene TRBV3-2) and TRBJ2-1; 8 bases align to TRBD1. Germline V CDR1 and CDR2: LGHDT, YNNKEL (reference sequence). The trim removed 0 bases at V and 8 bases at J, leaving 6 bases unmatched. The CDR3 totals 15 residues.

The V call is TRBV11-2, the J call TRBJ2-2; 8 bases agree with TRBD2. CDR1 is SGHAT, CDR2 FQNNGV, per germline. The junction had 4 bases not matched to a gene; V was cut back by 1 base and J by 6 bases. There are 15 residues in the CDR3. The CDR3 DNA follows: TGTGCCAGCAGCTTAGCGGTTAGCGGGGCCGGGGAGCTGTTTTTT. It is translated as CASSLAVSGAGELFF.

This rearrangement joins TRBV7-2 to TRBJ2-7, with 7 bases matching TRBD2. Germline CDR1 and CDR2: SGHTA and FQGNSA. This CDR3 has 16 amino acids. Trimming took 2 bases from V and 2 from J; bases not matched to a gene: 9. CDR3 sequence: CASSLQGAGLAYEQYF. The CDR3 bases are TGTGCCAGCAGCTTACAAGGAGCGGGACTCGCCTACGAGCAGTACTTC.

The CDR3 bases are TGTGCCAGCAGCTTGTGGCAGGGGGGTTCCTACAATGAGCAGTTCTTC. Its protein product is CASSLWQGGSYNEQFF. V is TRBV5-4 and J is TRBJ2-1; tentative D call: TRBD1 (7 bases). Germline V lookup: CDR1 SGHNT, CDR2 YYREEE (reference sequence). The CDR3 is 16 residues long. Trimming shortened V by 1 base and J by 1 base, and 12 bases separated the two germline ends.

The rearrangement uses TRBV19 and TRBJ2-3; 8 nucleotides match TRBD1. There are 14 residues in the CDR3. After removal of 9 bases from V and 1 base from J, the junction contained 6 bases not matched to a gene. Per germline, CDR1 LNHDA and CDR2 SQIVND (reference sequence). CDR3 bases: TGTGCCAGCGCCGACAGGGGAGGCACAGATACGCAGTATTTT. Translation: CASADRGGTDTQYF.

In DNA form, the CDR3 reads TGTGCCAGCAGCCGGGGGGGGGTCAATGAGCAGTTCTTC. This encodes CASSRGGVNEQFF. The chain employs TRBV7-2 and TRBJ2-1; 8 bases match TRBD2. CDR3 length equals 13 residues. The V gene's germline CDR1 is SGHTA and CDR2 FQGNSA. The V segment lost 5 bases and the J segment 6 bases; nucleotides outside the gene matches: 3. The full variable domain, with the rest looked up from reference TRBV7-2 and TRBJ2-1, is GAGVSQSPSNKVTEKGKDVELRCDPISGHTALYWYRQSLGQGLEFLIYFQGNSAPDKSGLPSDRFSAERTGGSVSTLTIQRTQQEDSAVYLCASSRGGVNEQFFGPGTRLTVL.

The table lists this clone with a count of one. V gene TRBV6-2 or TRBV6-3 combines with J gene TRBJ2-1, with a tentative D call TRBD1 (6 bases). V was clipped by 5 bases and J by 3 bases, with 20 bases between them. The V gene's germline CDR1 is MNHEY and CDR2 SVGEGT. This CDR3 has 17 amino acids. The CDR3 DNA reads TGTGCCAGCAGTACACCCTCATCCCGGGACAACTACAATGAGCAGTTCTTC. Encoded protein: CASSTPSSRDNYNEQFF.

The chain uses TRBV7-9 and TRBJ2-1, with TRBD2 matching 7 bases. J gave up 5 bases and V 3 bases, and 13 bases lay outside the gene matches. CDR3 size: 17 residues. Germline V lookup: CDR1 SEHNR, CDR2 FQNEAQ (reference sequence). CDR3: CASSFPPGGVIDNEQFF. As DNA, the CDR3 is TGTGCCAGCAGCTTCCCCCCGGGGGGAGTGATAGACAATGAGCAGTTCTTC.

The chain employs TRBV4-1 and TRBJ2-6, with TRBD1 identical over 7 bases. Germline CDR1 MGHRA, CDR2 YSYEKL. This CDR3 has 18 amino acids. J was trimmed by 4 bases and V by 0 bases; bases with no gene match: 9. DNA of the CDR3: TGCGCCAGCAGCCAAGATCGTGAGAGGGGGCCAGGGGCCAACGTCCTGACTTTC. It is translated as CASSQDRERGPGANVLTF.

CDR3 coding DNA: TGTGCCTGGAGTGTAGGGTTCCTAGCGGGGGGGCAAGAGACCCAGTACTTC. Its translation is CAWSVGFLAGGQETQYF. The chain uses TRBV30 and TRBJ2-5; 12 positions agree with TRBD2. V lost 0 bases, J lost 2 bases, and 7 bases stayed unmatched. Germline V gene data show CDR1 as GTSNPN and CDR2 as SVGIG (reference sequence). The length of the CDR3 is 17 residues.

This chain links TRBV24-1 with TRBJ2-6, with no clear D. Looked up from germline, CDR1 is KGHDR and CDR2 is SFDVKD. V was clipped by 4 bases and J by 4 bases, with 13 bases between them. The CDR3 covers 16 residues. The CDR3 DNA sequence: TGTGCCACCAGTGACCCTTACATATCCGGGGCCAACGTCCTGACTTTC. The encoded protein is CATSDPYISGANVLTF.

The chain carries TRBV4-3 and TRBJ2-2; maybe TRBD2 (5 bases). V was clipped by 3 bases and J by 8 bases, with 16 bases between them. Germline-derived CDR1 and CDR2 are LGHNA and YSLEER. The CDR3 is 15 residues long. The CDR3 DNA sequence: TGCGCCAGCAGCCATTCCGGGAAGCTACCAGGGGAGCTGTTTTTT. This codes for CASSHSGKLPGELFF.

The CDR3 loop is CAWSSTGEPQHF. The CDR3 coding sequence is TGTGCCTGGAGTAGTACAGGGGAGCCCCAGCATTTT. The rearrangement uses TRBV30 and TRBJ1-5; TRBD1 aligns across 7 bases. Losses at the gene ends were 2 bases for V and 8 bases for J; bases not matched to a gene: 3. Germline loops: CDR1 GTSNPN, CDR2 SVGIG (reference sequence). The CDR3 covers 12 residues.

The chain has TRBV18 and TRBJ1-3; TRBD1 aligns across 8 bases. The CDR3 spans 16 residues. Germline CDR1 and CDR2: KGHSH and LQKENI. V dropped 10 bases and J dropped 0; count of bases not matched to a gene: 11. The CDR3 DNA reads TGTGCCACCCTCGCGACAGGGGCCATCTCTGGAAACACCATATATTTT. Translated: CATLATGAISGNTIYF.

The CDR3 sequence: CATSRFPPSSGSIYNEQFF. The CDR3 coding sequence is TGTGCCACCAGCAGATTCCCTCCTTCTAGCGGGAGCATCTACAATGAGCAGTTCTTC. V gene TRBV15 combines with J gene TRBJ2-1, with 10 bases identical to TRBD2. This CDR3 is built from 19 residues. In germline, CDR1 is LNHNV, CDR2 YYDKDF (reference sequence). V lost 2 bases to trimming and J lost 3 bases; unmatched junction nucleotides: 13. Looking up the rest from reference TRBV15 and TRBJ2-1 gives the full variable domain: DAMVIQNPRYQVTQFGKPVTLSCSQTLNHNVMYWYQQKSSQAPKLLFHYYDKDFNNEADTPDNFQSRRPNTSFCFLDIRSPGLGDTAMYLCATSRFPPSSGSIYNEQFFGPGTRLTVL.